A single sample is the source of the 16 T cell receptor beta chains below, sequenced in a study of cytotoxic CD8 clonotypes in ibrutinib-treated CLL. Sequencing was performed with immunoSEQ multiplex PCR; in TCRdb, only in-frame clones are kept and a portion is missing. Of about 310,000 clones listed, about 77% were seen once; the top ten hold about 6.3%. Here the sequenced sample was PBMCs, taken before ibrutinib treatment. All receptors derive from a human donor with chronic lymphocytic leukemia.

The J gene is TRBJ2-5, the V gene TRBV4-2, with 10 bases matching TRBD2. This CDR3 has 15 residues. Germline loops: CDR1 LGHNA, CDR2 YNFKEQ. The V gene end was trimmed by 1 base and the J gene end by 2 bases; junction bases not matched to a gene: 1. In DNA form, the CDR3 reads TGTGCCAGCAGCCAAGGGACTAGCGGACAAGAGACCCAGTACTTC. It yields the protein CASSQGTSGQETQYF.

This clone was counted between two and nine times. The V call is TRBV2, the J call TRBJ2-1, with D tentatively TRBD2 (5 bases). V lost 6 bases, J lost 8 bases, and 11 bases lay in between. Germline V gene data show CDR1 as SNHLY and CDR2 as FYNNEI. This CDR3 has 12 residues. As DNA, the CDR3 is TGTGCCAGCAGAGACGACGGGGATGAGCAGTTCTTC. This encodes CASRDDGDEQFF.

This clone has just one count. V and J are TRBV5-6 and TRBJ1-1; no clear D gene. This CDR3 region has 14 residues. Trimming took 4 bases from V and 0 from J, leaving 10 bases between them. The germline V gene has CDR1 SGHDT and CDR2 YYEEEE. This CDR3 reads CASSAGLVNTEAFF. In DNA form, the CDR3 reads TGTGCCAGCAGCGCCGGATTGGTGAACACTGAAGCTTTCTTT.

The V and J genes are TRBV15 and TRBJ1-2, with a tentative D call TRBD1 (6 bases). CDR1 and CDR2 (germline): LNHNV, YYDKDF (reference sequence). V was pared by 5 bases and J by 4 bases, with 17 bases between. The CDR3 is made up of 15 amino acids. CDR3 in DNA: TGTGCCACCAGCCCACAAGGGGGTCAAGGCTATGGCTACACCTTC. Translation gives CATSPQGGQGYGYTF.

This clone was detected a few times. The rearrangement uses TRBV5-1 and TRBJ1-1; D is ambiguous. Trimming shortened V by 0 bases and J by 6 bases, and 3 bases separated the two germline ends. Germline lookup yields CDR1 SGHRS and CDR2 YFSETQ. The CDR3 has 11 residues. The CDR3 region has the DNA TGCGCCAGCAGCTTGGGGCCTGAAGCTTTCTTT. It encodes CASSLGPEAFF.

This clone has just one count. The rearrangement links TRBV9 to TRBJ2-5; D unresolved. CDR1 is SGDLS, CDR2 YYNGEE, per germline. Between the trimmed V and J ends, which lost 1 base and 4 bases, there was a span of 11 bases. This CDR3 region has 14 residues. CDR3 sequence (DNA): TGTGCCAGCAGCGTAAGACCCCTCGTAGAGACCCAGTACTTC. Translation gives CASSVRPLVETQYF.

This sequence joins TRBV19 and TRBJ2-7; D unresolved. This CDR3 spans 15 amino acids. V was pared by 3 bases and J by 2 bases, with 14 bases between. Germline loops: CDR1 LNHDA, CDR2 SQIVND (reference sequence). The CDR3 nucleotides read TGTGCCAGTAGTATCAGTGGTGGTACCACCTACGAGCAGTACTTC. Encoded protein: CASSISGGTTYEQYF.

The chain combines TRBV28 with TRBJ2-1; 7 bases fit TRBD2. Germline CDR1 MDHEN, CDR2 SYDVKM. The CDR3 is 12 amino acids. V was clipped by 2 bases and J by 11 bases; unmatched bases: 3. CDR3 protein: CASSLTGGKQFF. The CDR3 region has the DNA TGTGCCAGCAGTTTAACGGGGGGTAAGCAGTTCTTC.

The chain employs TRBV4-3 and TRBJ2-5; D remains ambiguous. CDR3 size: 17 residues. Germline values: CDR1 LGHNA, CDR2 YSLEER. V lost 2 bases and J lost 0, with 16 bases in between. CDR3 coding DNA: TGCGCCAGCAGCCAACGCCTGGGCGTAACAAACCAAGAGACCCAGTACTTC. This translates into CASSQRLGVTNQETQYF.

This clone was seen a handful of times. The rearrangement links TRBV21-1 to TRBJ2-5; the D call of TRBD1 is as the table states it, not checked on the DNA. TRBV21-1 is listed as a pseudogene. The CDR3 consists of 13 residues. The CDR3 reads CASPGPGQETQYF. In DNA form, the CDR3 reads TGTGCCAGCCCAGGGCCCGGACAAGAGACCCAGTACTTC.

Note on this clone: Other DNA variants within this sample encode the same CDR3. The chain employs TRBV18 and TRBJ2-3; D is unresolved. Germline loops: CDR1 KGHSH, CDR2 LQKENI. V was clipped by 3 bases and J by 0 bases, with 1 base between them. The CDR3 is 12 amino acids. The CDR3 DNA is TGTGCCAGCTCACCTAGCACAGATACGCAGTATTTT. Translating gives CASSPSTDTQYF.

This clone has a handful of counts. This chain joins TRBV19 and TRBJ1-5; D gene unclear. Trimming stripped 7 bases from V and 0 bases from J, with 7 bases between. Germline V gene data show CDR1 as LNHDA and CDR2 as SQIVND (reference sequence). This CDR3 is 13 amino acids long. For the CDR3, the DNA is TGTGCCAGTAATCAGAATAGCAATCAGCCCCAGCATTTT. It codes for CASNQNSNQPQHF.

The chain couples TRBV30 to TRBJ1-2, with 11 bases matching TRBD1. V lost 1 base and J lost 3; bases outside the gene matches: 7. CDR1 is GTSNPN, CDR2 SVGIG, per germline (reference sequence). This CDR3 is built from 16 residues. The CDR3 loop reads CAWSALRTGGDYGYTF. The DNA of the CDR3 is TGTGCCTGGAGTGCCCTCAGGACAGGGGGCGACTATGGCTACACCTTC.

The chain uses TRBV11-2 and TRBJ2-2; D ambiguous. CDR3 length: 15 residues. CDR1 and CDR2 (germline): SGHAT, FQNNGV. The germline V and J ends were trimmed by 2 bases and 8 bases, with 15 bases remaining between them. In DNA, the CDR3 is TGTGCCAGCAGCTTATGGGCCCTGGAGATTGGGGAGCTGTTTTTT. It specifies CASSLWALEIGELFF.

V and J are TRBV9 and TRBJ2-5; TRBD1 or TRBD2 may be the D gene (5 bases each). This CDR3 is built from 13 residues. V was trimmed by 0 bases and J by 7 bases, leaving 10 bases between them. Germline V gene data show CDR1 as SGDLS and CDR2 as YYNGEE. The CDR3 DNA reads as TGTGCCAGCAGCGTAGGGGGACGAGGGACCCAGTACTTC. It encodes CASSVGGRGTQYF.

The CDR3 loop reads CASSMFDRGLSGANVLTF. Here the CDR3 DNA reads TGTGCCAGTAGTATGTTTGACAGGGGGCTTTCTGGGGCCAACGTCCTGACTTTC. The rearrangement joins TRBV19 to TRBJ2-6; 10 nucleotides agree with TRBD1. Germline values: CDR1 LNHDA, CDR2 SQIVND (reference sequence). The CDR3 runs 18 residues. J lost 1 base, V lost 3 bases, and 6 bases had no gene match.